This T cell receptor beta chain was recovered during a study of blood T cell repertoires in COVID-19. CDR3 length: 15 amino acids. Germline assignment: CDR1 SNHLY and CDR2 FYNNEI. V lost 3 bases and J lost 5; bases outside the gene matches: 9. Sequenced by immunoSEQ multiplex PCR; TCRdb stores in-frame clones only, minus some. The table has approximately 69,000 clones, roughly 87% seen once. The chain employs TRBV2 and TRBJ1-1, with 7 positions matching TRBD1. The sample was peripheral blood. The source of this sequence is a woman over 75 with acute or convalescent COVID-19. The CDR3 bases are TGTGCCAGCAGTGAGGCGACAGGGATCTTAACTGAAGCTTTCTTT. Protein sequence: CASSEATGILTEAFF.